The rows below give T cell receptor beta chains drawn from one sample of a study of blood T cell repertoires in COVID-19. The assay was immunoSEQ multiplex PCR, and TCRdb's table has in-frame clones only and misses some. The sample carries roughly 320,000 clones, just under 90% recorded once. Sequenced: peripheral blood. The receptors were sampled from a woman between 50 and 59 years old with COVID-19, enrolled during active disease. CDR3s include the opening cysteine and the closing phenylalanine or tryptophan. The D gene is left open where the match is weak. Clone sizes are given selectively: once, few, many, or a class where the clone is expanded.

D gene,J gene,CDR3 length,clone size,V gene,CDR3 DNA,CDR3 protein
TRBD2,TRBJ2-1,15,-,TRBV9,TGTGCCAGCAGCCTTAGTTTAGCGGGAGAGGCAGAGCAGTTCTTC,CASSLSLAGEAEQFF
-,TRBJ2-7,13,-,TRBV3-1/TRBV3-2,TGTGCCAGCAGCCAAGGGCTTAGGGGCGAGCAGTACTTC,CASSQGLRGEQYF
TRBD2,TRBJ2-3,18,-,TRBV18,TGTGCCAGCTCACCTAACGGACTAGCGGGGTTTAGCACAGATACGCAGTATTTT,CASSPNGLAGFSTDTQYF
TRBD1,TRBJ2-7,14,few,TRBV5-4,TGTGCCAGCAGCCAGGGGACAGCCGCCTACGAGCAGTACTTC,CASSQGTAAYEQYF
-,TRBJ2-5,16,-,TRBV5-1,TGCGCCAGCAGCCCGTATCTCGGGCGGGTCCAAGAGACCCAGTACTTC,CASSPYLGRVQETQYF
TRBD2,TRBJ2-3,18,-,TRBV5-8,TGTGCCAGCAGCGGGGGGTGGATTGAACTAGCGAGCACAGATACGCAGTATTTT,CASSGGWIELASTDTQYF
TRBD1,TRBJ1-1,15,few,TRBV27,TGTGCCAGCAGTCCCACCCGACAGGGAAGGGGTGAAGCTTTCTTT,CASSPTRQGRGEAFF
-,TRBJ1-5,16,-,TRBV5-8,TGTGCCAGCAGCTTGGGGCGGGGGTCGAGCAATCAGCCCCAGCATTTT,CASSLGRGSSNQPQHF
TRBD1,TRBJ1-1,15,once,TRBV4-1,TGCGCCAGCAATCGCGATCCAGGGGGCCTGGGGGAGGCTTTCTTT,CASNRDPGGLGEAFF
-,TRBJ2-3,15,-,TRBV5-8,TGTGCCAGCAGCTTAGCGTTTGTCACGACAGATACGCAGTATTTT,CASSLAFVTTDTQYF
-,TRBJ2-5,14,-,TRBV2,TGTGCCAGCAGGCCCCGGACAGATCAAGAGACCCAGTACTTC,CASRPRTDQETQYF
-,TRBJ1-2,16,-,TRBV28,TGTGCCAGCAGTTTAATTCGGCGGGGCCCCTTCTATGGCTACACCTTC,CASSLIRRGPFYGYTF
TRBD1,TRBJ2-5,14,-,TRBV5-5,TGTGCCAGCAGCTTAGGGACAGGGGGAGAGACCCAGTACTTC,CASSLGTGGETQYF
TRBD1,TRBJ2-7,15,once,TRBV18,TGTGCCAGCTCACCACCCGGGACAGGGGCCAAAGAGCAGTACTTC,CASSPPGTGAKEQYF
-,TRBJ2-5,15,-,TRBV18,TGTGCCAGCTCACCCGGGATAGGGCTCCAAGAGACCCAGTACTTC,CASSPGIGLQETQYF
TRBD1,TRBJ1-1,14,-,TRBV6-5,TGTGCCAGCAGCCGACAGGGGGAGAACACTGAAGCTTTCTTT,CASSRQGENTEAFF
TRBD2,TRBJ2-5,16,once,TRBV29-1,TGCAGCGTTGATCCCCTCGGTAGCGGGAGCGGAGAGACCCAGTACTTC,CSVDPLGSGSGETQYF
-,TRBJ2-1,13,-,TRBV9,TGTGCCAGCAGCGTAGGGAGTTACAATGAGCAGTTCTTC,CASSVGSYNEQFF
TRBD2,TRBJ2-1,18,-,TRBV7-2,TGTGCCAGCAGCCCCGGACTAGCGGGAAGAAAATCCTACAATGAGCAGTTCTTC,CASSPGLAGRKSYNEQFF
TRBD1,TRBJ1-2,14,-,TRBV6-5,TGTGCCAGCAGTTCTTGGACAGGGGCCGGTGGCTACACCTTC,CASSSWTGAGGYTF
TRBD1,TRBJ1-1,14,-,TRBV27,TGTGCCAGCAGTTGGGCAGGGGGTGGCACTGAAGCTTTCTTT,CASSWAGGGTEAFF
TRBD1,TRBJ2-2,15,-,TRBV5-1,TGCGCCAGCAGCCGTGACAGGGGGAACACCGGGGAGCTGTTTTTT,CASSRDRGNTGELFF
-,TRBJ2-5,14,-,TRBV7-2,TGTGCCAGCAGCTTAGATAACAGGGAAGAGACCCAGTACTTC,CASSLDNREETQYF